The source of this T cell receptor (beta chain) is a study of early T cells in non-severe SARS-CoV-2 infection. The length of the CDR3 is 15 residues. Germline V gene lookup returns CDR1 DFQATT and CDR2 SNEGSKA (reference sequence). V was cut by 1 base and J by 4 bases, with 16 bases left in between. This clonotype has at least ten counts. From the 5' RACE reads, TCRdb called clonotypes with MiXCR, one entry per CDR3 protein. Found here are about 60,000 distinct CDR3 sequences, roughly 12% of them singletons; the top ten hold around 3.5%. Sequences were obtained from whole blood. This sequence was found in an adult who was a healthcare worker with PCR-confirmed SARS-CoV-2 infection or an uninfected control (not recorded which). This sequence joins TRBV20-1 and TRBJ1-1; tentatively, D is TRBD1 (6 bases). For the CDR3, the DNA is TGCAGTGCTAGAGCCCCGAGTGGAGGGGGCACTGAAGCTTTCTTT. Protein sequence: CSARAPSGGGTEAFF.